This TCR beta chain was documented in a study of blood T cell repertoires in COVID-19. Per the original methods: Nucleated cell number was recorded as an estimate derived from reference gene primer amplification. Sequencing was performed with immunoSEQ multiplex PCR; in TCRdb, only in-frame clones are kept and a portion is missing. V and J calls and clone size follow that table, whereas D and trimming were derived from the DNA. The sample shows roughly 50,000 clones, roughly 90% of them seen only once. In germline, CDR1 is MGHRA, CDR2 YSYEKL. The CDR3 sequence is 14 residues long. V lost 4 bases and J lost 4, with 13 bases in between. This clone was seen only a few times.

The sequenced material came from peripheral blood. The chain couples TRBV4-1 to TRBJ1-1; tentatively, D is TRBD1 (6 bases). The sequence was collected from a man older than 75 with acute or convalescent COVID-19. This chain's CDR3 is CASSPREGGTEAFF. Here the CDR3 DNA reads TGCGCCAGCAGCCCGAGGGAGGGGGGCACTGAAGCTTTCTTT.